Here is one TCR beta chain with its context. What it recognizes is unknown. At the DNA level, this CDR3 is encoded by other sequences in the same sample as well. V lost 0 bases and J lost 6; bases outside the gene matches: 5. The CDR3 contains 15 residues. Germline V lookup: CDR1 LNHNV, CDR2 YYDKDF (reference sequence). Replicate PCRs for sorted subsets used around 200 ng DNA; this equaled 33,000 or so T cell genomes. TCRdb's table, derived via immunoSEQ multiplex PCR, lists solely in-frame clones and lacks some. The data contain millions of clones, about 94% of them singletons. The sample is drawn from a study of shared clonotypes between healthy human individuals. At the level of the study: Aged 18 to 49, the donors were a couple of women and a few men. Study outcomes and limitations: Clonotype sharing among the donors was expected to vary with sequencing depth. Though the depth was large, rarefaction showed that sorted-subset sequencing was incomplete.

The naive CD8 population came from CD45RO-negative cells selected for CCR7, without terminally differentiated effector memory CD45RA+ cells. The genes are TRBV15 and TRBJ1-5; 7 nucleotides line up with TRBD1. The sequence was obtained from a man in his late teens or twenties in good health. The specimen sequenced was naive CD8+ T cells sorted from blood. The CDR3 DNA reads TGTGCCACCAGCAGAGACAAGGGGGCGGGTCAGCCCCAGCATTTT. It specifies CATSRDKGAGQPQHF. Variable domain in full (rest from reference TRBV15 and TRBJ1-5): DAMVIQNPRYQVTQFGKPVTLSCSQTLNHNVMYWYQQKSSQAPKLLFHYYDKDFNNEADTPDNFQSRRPNTSFCFLDIRSPGLGDTAMYLCATSRDKGAGQPQHFGDGTRLSIL.